This TCR beta chain was recorded in a study of Graves' ophthalmopathy and Graves' hyperthyroidism. Study conclusions and caveats: Ophthalmopathy could be told apart from stable hyperthyroidism by a 13-signature model (87.88% sensitivity, around 81% specificity). Blood shared most expanded thyroid clonotypes above 0.001 frequency.

There are 16 residues in the CDR3. Losses at the gene ends were 5 bases for V and 6 bases for J; bases not matched to a gene: 11. CDR1 and CDR2 (germline): LNHDA, SQIVND (reference sequence). In regard to this clonotype: Antigen unknown.

Investigators amplified TCR beta CDR3 regions from RNA transcripts. The workflow started with a first-round RT-PCR run with HTBI primers and then moved on to a second-round multiplex PCR. TCRdb analysed the multiplex PCR reads with MiXCR anew, one entry per CDR3 protein. The repertoire holds approximately 640,000 distinct CDR3 sequences, roughly 41% seen once, with 3% to 4% in the top ten. Exclusion covered patients with other autoimmune diseases or uncontrolled infections (as well as pregnancy or lactation). It was from 8 to 10 ml of fresh peripheral blood that the PBMCs came. This receptor was obtained from an adult man with Graves' ophthalmopathy. The chain uses TRBV19 and TRBJ2-7; TRBD1 matches at 12 bases. The sample consisted of peripheral blood. The CDR3 region has the DNA TGTGCCAGTAGTCCGGGGACAGGGGGCTCATCTTTCGAGCAGTACTTC. It encodes CASSPGTGGSSFEQYF.